This T cell receptor (beta chain) was identified during a study of neurological immune-mediated disorders. TCRdb fed the 5' RACE reads into MiXCR, producing one record per CDR3 protein. Seen here are under 60,000 distinct CDR3 sequences, about 9.4% observed once, and the top ten hold roughly 20%. This clonotype has at least ten counts. This sequence originates from a woman aged 40 to 55 with HTLV-1-associated myelopathy (HAM/TSP). The sample consisted of PBMCs.

As DNA, the CDR3 is TGTGCCAGCAGTGAAGCCCGGTTAAGGGACTATGGCTACACCTTC. It yields the protein CASSEARLRDYGYTF. The chain recombines TRBV2 with TRBJ1-2, with no clear D. The CDR3 spans 15 residues. Trimming shortened V by 0 bases and J by 3 bases, and 11 bases separated the two germline ends. Germline V gene sequence: CDR1 SNHLY, CDR2 FYNNEI.